A single sample gave rise to the 7 T cell receptor beta chains below, sequenced in a study of blood T cell repertoires in COVID-19. Assay: immunoSEQ multiplex PCR; the TCRdb copy retains only in-frame clones and omits some. The data show about 200,000 clones, 65% to 90% seen once. Sequenced sample: PBMCs or T cells enriched from blood (not recorded which). The receptor source for this set is a woman aged 25 to 39 who had been exposed to COVID-19.

The chain links TRBV10-2 to TRBJ1-5, with 9 bases identical to TRBD1. Germline V gene sequence: CDR1 WSHSY, CDR2 SAAADI. The ends lost 4 bases at V and 3 bases at J; junction bases unmatched: 4. This CDR3 comprises 15 residues. The CDR3 region is CASSAGQGINQPQHF. In DNA form, the CDR3 reads TGCGCCAGCAGTGCCGGACAGGGGATCAATCAGCCCCAGCATTTT.

The chain recombines TRBV27 with TRBJ2-1; unclear D gene. Trimming stripped 5 bases from V and 4 bases from J, with 9 bases between. The CDR3 spans 13 residues. The germline V gene encodes CDR1 MNHEY and CDR2 SMNVEV (reference sequence). DNA for the CDR3: TGTGCCAGCAGTCCCACGCTATACAATGAGCAGTTCTTC. This codes for CASSPTLYNEQFF.

The table lists this clone with a count of one. This sequence joins TRBV25-1 and TRBJ2-5, with a weak D call TRBD2 (6 bases). CDR3 length: 16 residues. Germline CDR1 MGHDK, CDR2 SYGVNS. V dropped 1 base and J dropped 1 base, with 13 bases sitting between them. The CDR3 loop is CASSESSGGFQETQYF. CDR3 coding DNA: TGTGCCAGCAGTGAATCCTCCGGGGGTTTCCAAGAGACCCAGTACTTC.

This clone has only one observation. This sequence joins TRBV6-5 and TRBJ1-1; 7 nucleotides match TRBD1. The CDR3 covers 15 residues. V was clipped by 7 bases and J by 1 base; unmatched bases: 9. Germline CDR1 and CDR2: MNHEY and SVGAGI. In nucleotides, the CDR3 is TGTGCCAGCATGTGGGACAGCCAAAGGAACACTGAAGCTTTCTTT. Protein sequence: CASMWDSQRNTEAFF.

Turning to this clone: At one boundary the junction diverges from the germline segment, which might be a read error. The chain recombines TRBV2 with TRBJ2-3; no clear D. CDR1 is SNHLY and CDR2 is FYNNEI in the germline V gene. This CDR3 spans 11 amino acids. The CDR3 reads CASNPLPGPHF. The CDR3 DNA sequence: TGTGCCAGCAACCCACTCCCGGGTCCCCATTTT.

This clone was picked up many times. The V and J genes are TRBV7-6 and TRBJ2-7, with D possibly TRBD1 on 7 matching bases. Trimming pared 1 base from V and 6 bases from J, leaving 16 bases between. The CDR3 has 15 residues. CDR1 and CDR2 from the germline V gene are SGHVS and FNYEAQ. As DNA, the CDR3 is TGTGCCAGCAGCTTAGGGGCCACGGGGGACAGCGAGCAGTACTTC. The encoded protein is CASSLGATGDSEQYF.

The chain has TRBV10-3 and TRBJ1-6; D gene ambiguous. This CDR3 has 14 residues. Looked up from germline, CDR1 is ENHRY and CDR2 is SYGVKD. The V and J ends lost 0 bases and 10 bases respectively, with 10 bases between them. Here the CDR3 reads CAISESAGRSPLHF. The CDR3 coding sequence is TGTGCCATCAGTGAGTCGGCGGGTAGGTCACCCCTCCACTTT.